This note documents a single TCR beta chain sequence. Its cognate antigen is unknown. Employing constant-segment primers, 5'RACE generated TCR alpha and TCR beta cDNA libraries bearing sample barcodes and UMIs. TCRdb reprocessed the 5' RACE reads via MiXCR and lists one record per CDR3 protein. The data show roughly 320,000 distinct CDR3 sequences, approximately 29% seen once. This sample is drawn from a study of T-cell memory formation after mild COVID-19. Findings of the study overall: Some clones that responded turned up in pre-infection memory, which suggests that cross-reactive memory joined in.

The TCR sequence derives from an adult woman who had mild COVID-19 (a few samples of this study predate the infection). Cell type and time point are not known. The source material was PBMCs or a T cell subset sorted from them (not recorded which).

CDR3 nucleotide sequence: TGTGCCAGCAGCCACACGACAGGGGAAAGCTCCTACGAGCAGTACTTC. Its protein is CASSHTTGESSYEQYF. The chain links TRBV12-3 or TRBV12-4 to TRBJ2-7; 8 bases line up with TRBD1. J was trimmed by 0 bases and V by 6 bases; bases with no gene match: 10. The CDR3 is 16 amino acids.